This is a list of T cell receptor beta chains from one sample in a study of T cells in Graves' hyperthyroidism and ophthalmopathy. One entry per CDR3 protein results from TCRdb running MiXCR on the multiplex PCR reads. Among 500,000 or so distinct CDR3 sequences listed, around 15% were seen once. The sequenced sample consisted of blood. These receptors originate from a woman aged 25 to 39 with Graves' ophthalmopathy. Each CDR3 is given with its conserved first and last residue. Each record gives: J gene, CDR3 length, D gene, clone size, V gene, CDR3 protein, CDR3 DNA. A D gene is named only where the DNA matches it firmly. Rows give clone size only sometimes, using once, few, many, or a class for an expanded clone.

j_gene: TRBJ2-5
len: 16
d_gene: TRBD2
abundance: NA
v_gene: TRBV4-2
CDR3aa: CASSQETSGNQETQYF
CDR3nt: TGTGCCAGCAGCCAAGAAACTAGCGGGAACCAAGAGACCCAGTACTTC

j_gene: TRBJ2-1
len: 16
d_gene: TRBD2
abundance: NA
v_gene: TRBV5-6
CDR3aa: CASSLRTSGRENEQFF
CDR3nt: TGTGCCAGCAGCTTGAGGACTAGCGGGAGGGAGAATGAGCAGTTCTTC

j_gene: TRBJ2-7
len: 15
d_gene: TRBD2
abundance: few
v_gene: TRBV19
CDR3aa: CASSVGLAEPYEQYF
CDR3nt: TGTGCCAGTAGTGTCGGACTAGCGGAACCCTACGAGCAGTACTTC

j_gene: TRBJ2-7
len: 13
d_gene: TRBD1
abundance: NA
v_gene: TRBV5-5
CDR3aa: CASGGQPPYEQYF
CDR3nt: TGTGCCAGCGGGGGACAGCCACCCTACGAGCAGTACTTC

j_gene: TRBJ1-6
len: 15
d_gene: TRBD1
abundance: many
v_gene: TRBV12-3/TRBV12-4
CDR3aa: CASNQLGQGVSPLHF
CDR3nt: TGTGCCAGCAACCAACTAGGACAGGGGGTTTCACCCCTCCACTTT

j_gene: TRBJ2-1
len: 11
d_gene: NA
abundance: many
v_gene: TRBV20-1
CDR3aa: CSATGGAGQFF
CDR3nt: TGCAGTGCTACCGGCGGCGCGGGACAGTTCTTC

j_gene: TRBJ2-1
len: 14
d_gene: TRBD1
abundance: NA
v_gene: TRBV11-1
CDR3aa: CASSAGQGGNEQFF
CDR3nt: TGTGCCAGCAGCGCGGGACAGGGTGGCAATGAGCAGTTCTTC

j_gene: TRBJ2-7
len: 11
d_gene: NA
abundance: NA
v_gene: TRBV30
CDR3aa: CAWSQGTEQYF
CDR3nt: TGTGCCTGGAGCCAGGGAACCGAGCAGTACTTC

j_gene: TRBJ1-1
len: 17
d_gene: TRBD1
abundance: many
v_gene: TRBV12-3/TRBV12-4
CDR3aa: CASSSWGTGRENTEAFF
CDR3nt: TGTGCCAGCAGTTCGTGGGGGACAGGGAGAGAGAACACTGAAGCTTTCTTT

j_gene: TRBJ1-1
len: 18
d_gene: NA
abundance: NA
v_gene: TRBV4-3
CDR3aa: CASSQSRTVVSWGTEAFF
CDR3nt: TGCGCCAGCAGCCAATCCCGCACCGTGGTCAGTTGGGGCACTGAAGCTTTCTTT

j_gene: TRBJ1-1
len: 15
d_gene: NA
abundance: NA
v_gene: TRBV19
CDR3aa: CASSGRERVNTEAFF
CDR3nt: TGTGCCAGTAGTGGGAGGGAGCGAGTGAACACTGAAGCTTTCTTT

j_gene: TRBJ2-1
len: 16
d_gene: TRBD1
abundance: NA
v_gene: TRBV7-2
CDR3aa: CASSLEGTGGYNEQFF
CDR3nt: TGTGCCAGCAGCTTAGAGGGGACAGGGGGATACAATGAGCAGTTCTTC

j_gene: TRBJ2-3
len: 14
d_gene: NA
abundance: NA
v_gene: TRBV6-1
CDR3aa: CASRTDAGTNTQYF
CDR3nt: TGTGCCAGCAGAACAGACGCCGGGACAAATACGCAGTATTTT

j_gene: TRBJ2-2
len: 15
d_gene: NA
abundance: many
v_gene: TRBV18
CDR3aa: CASSPKPLNTGELFF
CDR3nt: TGTGCCAGCTCACCTAAACCCTTGAACACCGGGGAGCTGTTTTTT

j_gene: TRBJ2-5
len: 15
d_gene: TRBD1
abundance: NA
v_gene: TRBV20-1
CDR3aa: CSAETGLVGGETQYF
CDR3nt: TGCAGTGCAGAGACAGGGCTCGTAGGGGGAGAGACCCAGTACTTC

j_gene: TRBJ2-3
len: 18
d_gene: NA
abundance: NA
v_gene: TRBV5-1
CDR3aa: CASSSRRDPASYTDTQYF
CDR3nt: TGCGCCAGCAGCTCTCGCCGGGACCCAGCCTCTTACACAGATACGCAGTATTTT

j_gene: TRBJ2-3
len: 15
d_gene: TRBD2
abundance: many
v_gene: TRBV12-3/TRBV12-4
CDR3aa: CASSLSGSGTDTQYF
CDR3nt: TGTGCCAGCAGTCTCAGCGGGAGTGGCACAGATACGCAGTATTTT

j_gene: TRBJ1-4
len: 16
d_gene: TRBD1
abundance: NA
v_gene: TRBV27
CDR3aa: CASRWGGGQGSEKLFF
CDR3nt: TGTGCCAGCCGTTGGGGGGGGGGACAGGGGTCTGAAAAACTGTTTTTT

j_gene: TRBJ1-6
len: 17
d_gene: TRBD1
abundance: NA
v_gene: TRBV4-3
CDR3aa: CASSQEGQGAIGSPLHF
CDR3nt: TGCGCCAGCAGCCAAGAAGGACAGGGGGCGATAGGTTCACCCCTCCACTTT

j_gene: TRBJ2-7
len: 15
d_gene: NA
abundance: once
v_gene: TRBV9
CDR3aa: CASSVADVQGYEQYF
CDR3nt: TGTGCCAGCAGCGTAGCTGACGTTCAAGGTTACGAGCAGTACTTC

j_gene: TRBJ2-1
len: 16
d_gene: TRBD2
abundance: many
v_gene: TRBV28
CDR3aa: CAIANLLAGAGGEQFF
CDR3nt: TGTGCCATCGCAAATCTACTAGCGGGAGCGGGGGGTGAGCAGTTCTTC

j_gene: TRBJ1-1
len: 13
d_gene: NA
abundance: many
v_gene: TRBV20-1
CDR3aa: CSAKLTGNTEAFF
CDR3nt: TGCAGTGCTAAGTTAACAGGGAACACTGAAGCTTTCTTT

j_gene: TRBJ2-5
len: 11
d_gene: TRBD1
abundance: many
v_gene: TRBV18
CDR3aa: CASSPRDRLYF
CDR3nt: TGTGCCAGCTCACCACGGGACAGGTTGTACTTC

j_gene: TRBJ2-7
len: 13
d_gene: NA
abundance: many
v_gene: TRBV5-1
CDR3aa: CASKIRERYEQYF
CDR3nt: TGCGCCAGCAAAATAAGGGAACGCTACGAGCAGTACTTC

j_gene: TRBJ2-7
len: 14
d_gene: NA
abundance: many
v_gene: TRBV28
CDR3aa: CASSLTGRGYEQYF
CDR3nt: TGTGCCAGCAGTTTAACGGGGCGAGGCTACGAGCAGTACTTC

j_gene: TRBJ1-1
len: 12
d_gene: NA
abundance: many
v_gene: TRBV10-2
CDR3aa: CASSDMTSKAFF
CDR3nt: TGCGCCAGCAGTGATATGACCTCCAAAGCTTTCTTT

j_gene: TRBJ1-1
len: 13
d_gene: NA
abundance: few
v_gene: TRBV28
CDR3aa: CASSLNSGARAFF
CDR3nt: TGTGCCAGCAGCTTGAATTCGGGGGCCCGAGCTTTCTTT

j_gene: TRBJ1-1
len: 15
d_gene: NA
abundance: NA
v_gene: TRBV7-2
CDR3aa: CASSPFWGTASEAFF
CDR3nt: TGTGCCAGCAGTCCCTTTTGGGGCACAGCCTCTGAAGCTTTCTTT

j_gene: TRBJ2-1
len: 12
d_gene: TRBD2
abundance: NA
v_gene: TRBV20-1
CDR3aa: CSALSGRNEQFF
CDR3nt: TGCAGTGCTTTGAGCGGGAGGAATGAGCAGTTCTTC

j_gene: TRBJ1-5
len: 13
d_gene: NA
abundance: many
v_gene: TRBV20-1
CDR3aa: CSARPTDNQPQHF
CDR3nt: TGCAGTGCTAGACCGACAGACAATCAGCCCCAGCATTTT

j_gene: TRBJ1-1
len: 13
d_gene: NA
abundance: NA
v_gene: TRBV14
CDR3aa: CASSQVSKSEAFF
CDR3nt: TGTGCCAGCAGCCAAGTCTCGAAGTCTGAAGCTTTCTTT

j_gene: TRBJ2-1
len: 15
d_gene: NA
abundance: NA
v_gene: TRBV12-3/TRBV12-4
CDR3aa: CASNYALGGADEQFF
CDR3nt: TGTGCCAGCAACTACGCCCTTGGAGGGGCTGATGAGCAGTTCTTC

j_gene: TRBJ2-1
len: 13
d_gene: NA
abundance: many
v_gene: TRBV7-8
CDR3aa: CASSAHLDNEQFF
CDR3nt: TGTGCCAGCAGCGCACACCTAGACAATGAGCAGTTCTTC

j_gene: TRBJ2-7
len: 13
d_gene: NA
abundance: many
v_gene: TRBV7-2
CDR3aa: CASSSQPGGEQYF
CDR3nt: TGTGCCAGCAGCTCCCAACCCGGAGGCGAGCAGTACTTC

j_gene: TRBJ1-4
len: 11
d_gene: TRBD1
abundance: NA
v_gene: TRBV7-9
CDR3aa: CASSRDRKLFF
CDR3nt: TGTGCCAGCAGCCGGGACAGAAAACTGTTTTTT